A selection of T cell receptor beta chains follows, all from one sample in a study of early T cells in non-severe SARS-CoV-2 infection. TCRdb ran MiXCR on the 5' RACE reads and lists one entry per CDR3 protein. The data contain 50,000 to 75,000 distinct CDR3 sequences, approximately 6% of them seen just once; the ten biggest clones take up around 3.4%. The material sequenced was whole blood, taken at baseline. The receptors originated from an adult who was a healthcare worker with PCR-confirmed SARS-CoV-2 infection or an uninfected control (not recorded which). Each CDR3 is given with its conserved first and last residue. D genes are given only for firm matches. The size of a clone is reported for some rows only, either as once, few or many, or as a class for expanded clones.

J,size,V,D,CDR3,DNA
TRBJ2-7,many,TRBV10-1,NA,CASGGGGPIYEQYF,TGCGCCAGCGGAGGAGGGGGACCTATCTACGAGCAGTACTTC
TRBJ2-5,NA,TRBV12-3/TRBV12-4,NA,CASSLGRVQETQYF,TGTGCCAGCAGTTTAGGCAGGGTCCAAGAGACCCAGTACTTC
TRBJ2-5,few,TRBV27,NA,CASSFIAAQETQYF,TGTGCCAGCAGTTTCATAGCGGCTCAAGAGACCCAGTACTTC
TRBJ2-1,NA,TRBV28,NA,CASTMGQGPYNEQFF,TGTGCCAGCACAATGGGGCAGGGCCCCTACAATGAGCAGTTCTTC
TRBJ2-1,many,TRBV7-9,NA,CASSLLHEQFF,TGTGCCAGCAGCTTACTCCATGAGCAGTTCTTC
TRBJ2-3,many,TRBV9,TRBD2,CASSAGLAETSTDTQYF,TGTGCCAGCAGCGCGGGACTAGCGGAGACGAGCACAGATACGCAGTATTTT
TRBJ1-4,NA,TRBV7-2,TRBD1,CASSVQGAQNEKLFF,TGTGCCAGCAGCGTCCAGGGGGCACAGAATGAAAAACTGTTTTTT
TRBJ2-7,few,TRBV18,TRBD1,CASSQHTGGAEQYF,TGTGCCAGCTCACAACATACAGGGGGAGCCGAGCAGTACTTC
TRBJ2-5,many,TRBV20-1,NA,CSASSWEQETQYF,TGCAGTGCTAGCTCGTGGGAACAAGAGACCCAGTACTTC
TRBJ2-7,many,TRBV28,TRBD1,CASRTGTDVGQYF,TGTGCCAGCAGGACTGGGACAGACGTTGGGCAGTACTTC
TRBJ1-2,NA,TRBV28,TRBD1,CASSFQRRGLGYGYTF,TGTGCCAGCAGTTTCCAGCGCAGGGGGCTAGGCTATGGCTACACCTTC
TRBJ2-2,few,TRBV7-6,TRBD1,CASSSGTGHRTGELFF,TGTGCCAGCAGCTCCGGGACAGGGCATAGGACCGGGGAGCTGTTTTTT
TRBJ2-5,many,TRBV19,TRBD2,CASSTGTSDQETQYF,TGTGCCAGTAGTACCGGGACTAGCGACCAAGAGACCCAGTACTTC
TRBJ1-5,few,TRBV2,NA,CASSPRFSNQPQHF,TGTGCCAGCAGCCCGAGATTTAGCAATCAGCCCCAGCATTTT
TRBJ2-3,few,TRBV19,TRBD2,CASTPVWGGSDTQYF,TGTGCCAGTACTCCGGTGTGGGGGGGATCGGATACGCAGTATTTT
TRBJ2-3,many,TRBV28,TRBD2,CASATSGSQGWQYF,TGTGCCAGCGCGACTAGCGGCTCCCAGGGGTGGCAGTATTTT
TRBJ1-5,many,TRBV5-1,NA,CASSLGGINQPQHF,TGCGCCAGCAGCTTGGGGGGAATTAATCAGCCCCAGCATTTT
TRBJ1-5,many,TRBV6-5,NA,CASSYDVGQPQHF,TGTGCCAGCAGTTACGACGTTGGCCAGCCCCAGCATTTT
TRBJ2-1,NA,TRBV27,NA,CASSLRPGVSEQFF,TGTGCCAGCAGTTTACGTCCAGGGGTCAGTGAGCAGTTCTTC
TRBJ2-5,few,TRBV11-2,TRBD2,CASSSGLAVQETQYF,TGTGCCAGCAGCTCGGGACTAGCGGTACAAGAGACCCAGTACTTC
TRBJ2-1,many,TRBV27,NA,CASSLAKGREQFF,TGTGCCAGCAGTTTAGCGAAAGGTAGGGAGCAGTTCTTC
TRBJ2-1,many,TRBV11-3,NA,CASSPREGGGPYNEQFF,TGTGCCAGCAGCCCTCGCGAGGGGGGAGGGCCCTACAATGAGCAGTTCTTC
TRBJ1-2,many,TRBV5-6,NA,CASSSNLDSQTANYGYTF,TGTGCCAGCAGCTCGAACCTGGACAGCCAGACGGCTAACTATGGCTACACCTTC
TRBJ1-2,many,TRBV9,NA,CASSVEVGASYGYTF,TGTGCCAGCAGCGTAGAAGTGGGGGCTAGCTATGGCTACACCTTC
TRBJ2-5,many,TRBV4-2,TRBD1,CASSHGQGTGETQYF,TGTGCCAGCAGCCACGGACAGGGCACTGGCGAGACCCAGTACTTC
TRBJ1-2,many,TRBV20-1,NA,CSARERGAIVYGYTF,TGCAGTGCTAGAGAAAGGGGGGCGATCGTTTATGGCTACACCTTC
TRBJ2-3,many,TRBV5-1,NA,CASSLGREDTQYF,TGCGCCAGCAGCTTAGGCAGGGAAGATACGCAGTATTTT
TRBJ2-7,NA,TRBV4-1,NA,CASSPARGWEQYF,TGCGCCAGCAGCCCAGCGCGGGGTTGGGAGCAGTACTTC
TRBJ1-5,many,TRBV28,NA,CASSPPGGQQGKPQHF,TGTGCCAGCAGCCCCCCGGGGGGGCAACAAGGGAAGCCCCAGCATTTT
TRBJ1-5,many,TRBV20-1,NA,CSARSQGIGNQPQHF,TGCAGTGCTAGATCGCAGGGTATAGGCAATCAGCCCCAGCATTTT